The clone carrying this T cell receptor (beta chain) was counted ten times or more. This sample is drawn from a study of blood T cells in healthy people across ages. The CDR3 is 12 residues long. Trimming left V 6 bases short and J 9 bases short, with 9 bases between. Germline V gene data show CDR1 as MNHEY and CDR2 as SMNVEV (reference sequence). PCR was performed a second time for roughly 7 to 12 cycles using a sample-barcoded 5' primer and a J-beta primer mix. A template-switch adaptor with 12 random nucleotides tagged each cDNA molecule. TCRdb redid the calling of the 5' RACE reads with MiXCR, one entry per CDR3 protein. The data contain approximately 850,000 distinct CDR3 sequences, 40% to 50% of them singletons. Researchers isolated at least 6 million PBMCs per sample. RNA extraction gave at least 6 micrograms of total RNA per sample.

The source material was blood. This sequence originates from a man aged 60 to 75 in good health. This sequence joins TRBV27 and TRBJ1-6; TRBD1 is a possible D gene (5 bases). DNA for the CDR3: TGTGCCAGCAGCTCGGGGGGTTCACCCCTCCACTTT. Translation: CASSSGGSPLHF.